This T cell receptor (beta chain) was documented in a study of cytotoxic CD8 clonotypes in ibrutinib-treated CLL. Produced via immunoSEQ multiplex PCR; TCRdb's table is partial and in-frame only. This table has roughly 76,000 clones, around 82% appearing once. This clone was counted only a few times. The CDR3 contains 16 residues. CDR1 is LNHNV and CDR2 is YYDKDF in the germline V gene (reference sequence). V shed 0 bases and J shed 2 bases, with 13 bases lying between them. The chain links TRBV15 to TRBJ1-2, with D possibly matching TRBD1 (5 bases). The specimen comprised PBMCs, sampled at disease progression, from a patient treated with ibrutinib. The receptor's source is a human donor with chronic lymphocytic leukemia. The CDR3 here is CATSRDGGAPNYGYTF. The CDR3 coding sequence is TGTGCCACCAGCAGAGATGGAGGGGCCCCGAACTATGGCTACACCTTC.